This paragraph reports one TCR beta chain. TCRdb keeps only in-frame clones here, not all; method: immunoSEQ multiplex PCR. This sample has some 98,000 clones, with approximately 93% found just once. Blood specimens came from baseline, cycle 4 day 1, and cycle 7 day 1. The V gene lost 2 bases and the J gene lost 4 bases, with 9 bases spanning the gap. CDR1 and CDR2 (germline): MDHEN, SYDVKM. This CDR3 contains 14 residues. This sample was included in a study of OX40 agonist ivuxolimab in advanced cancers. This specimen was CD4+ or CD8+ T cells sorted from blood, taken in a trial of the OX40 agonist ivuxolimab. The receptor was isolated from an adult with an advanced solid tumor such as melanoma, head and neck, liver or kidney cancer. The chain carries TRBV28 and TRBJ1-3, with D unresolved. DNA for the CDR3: TGTGCCAGCAGTTTAGGGTTTTACGGAAACACCATATATTTT. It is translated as CASSLGFYGNTIYF.